This T cell receptor beta chain was profiled in a study of T cells after yellow fever vaccination. Broader study findings: The presence of abundant clonotypes contaminating from the bulk population was possible in FACS-sorted repertoires. The CD4 and CD8 compartments had a small share of their clonotypes in common. Weaker in magnitude, the secondary response showed a faster peak on day 5 versus 15.

TCRdb fed the 5' RACE reads into MiXCR, producing one record per CDR3 protein. The table has about 150,000 distinct CDR3 sequences, just over 6.5% seen once. V was trimmed by 3 bases and J by 5 bases, leaving 12 bases between them. Per the germline V gene, CDR1 is SGHRS and CDR2 is YFSETQ. The CDR3 runs 14 residues. This clonotype was counted at least ten times. Its target is not known. The specimen comprised CD4+ T cells sorted from PBMCs, sampled 10 days after the yellow fever booster vaccination. This receptor was taken from a man aged 25 to 40 who received the YFV17D yellow fever vaccine. The chain combines TRBV5-1 with TRBJ2-1, with no clear D. In nucleotides, the CDR3 is TGCGCCAGCAGCTCCGGTACCTCTAACAATGAGCAGTTCTTC. Residues: CASSSGTSNNEQFF.